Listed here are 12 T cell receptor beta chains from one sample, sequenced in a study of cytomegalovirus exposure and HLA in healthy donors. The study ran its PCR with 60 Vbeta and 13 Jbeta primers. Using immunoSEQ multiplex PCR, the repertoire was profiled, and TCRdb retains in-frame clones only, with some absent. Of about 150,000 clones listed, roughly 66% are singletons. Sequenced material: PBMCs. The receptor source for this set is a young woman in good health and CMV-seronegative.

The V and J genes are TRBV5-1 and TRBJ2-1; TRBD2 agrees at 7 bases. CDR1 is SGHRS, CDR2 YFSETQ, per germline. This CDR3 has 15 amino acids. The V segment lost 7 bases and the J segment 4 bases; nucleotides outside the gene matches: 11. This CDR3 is CASRDAGVGYNEQFF. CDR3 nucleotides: TGCGCCAGCCGAGACGCGGGAGTCGGGTACAATGAGCAGTTCTTC.

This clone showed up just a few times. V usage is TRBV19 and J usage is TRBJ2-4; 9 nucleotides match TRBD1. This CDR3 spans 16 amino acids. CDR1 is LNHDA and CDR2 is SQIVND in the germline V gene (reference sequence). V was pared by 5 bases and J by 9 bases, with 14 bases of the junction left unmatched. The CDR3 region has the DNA TGTGCCAGTAGTGTAGTCGGGACAGGGATTAAAGGCATTCAGTACTTC. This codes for CASSVVGTGIKGIQYF.

The CDR3 sequence: CASSSRTGGPNTEAFF. In DNA form, the CDR3 reads TGTGCCAGCAGCTCTCGGACAGGGGGACCGAACACTGAAGCTTTCTTT. The gene calls are TRBV7-9 and TRBJ1-1, with 10 positions matching TRBD1. This CDR3 is built from 16 residues. The germline gives CDR1 SEHNR, CDR2 FQNEAQ (reference sequence). V lost 4 bases, J lost 1 base, and 6 bases stayed unmatched.

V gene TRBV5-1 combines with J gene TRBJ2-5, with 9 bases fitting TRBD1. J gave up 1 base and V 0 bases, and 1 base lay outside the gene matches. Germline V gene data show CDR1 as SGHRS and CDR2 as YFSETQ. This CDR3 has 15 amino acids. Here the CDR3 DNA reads TGCGCCAGCAGCTTGGGGGACAGGGTCCAAGAGACCCAGTACTTC. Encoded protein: CASSLGDRVQETQYF.

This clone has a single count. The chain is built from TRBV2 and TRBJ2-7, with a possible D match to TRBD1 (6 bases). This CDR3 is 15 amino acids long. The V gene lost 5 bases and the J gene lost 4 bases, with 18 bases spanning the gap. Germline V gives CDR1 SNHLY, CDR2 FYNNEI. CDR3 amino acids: CASSIALGAGYEQYV. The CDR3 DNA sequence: TGTGCCAGCAGTATTGCATTGGGGGCAGGGTACGAGCAGTACGTC.

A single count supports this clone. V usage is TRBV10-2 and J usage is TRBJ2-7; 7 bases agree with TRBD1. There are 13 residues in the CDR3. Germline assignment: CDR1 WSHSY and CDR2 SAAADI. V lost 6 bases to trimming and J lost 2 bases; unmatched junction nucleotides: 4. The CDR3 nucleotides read TGCGCCAGCAGGGTGGACAGGACCTACGAGCAGTACTTC. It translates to CASRVDRTYEQYF.

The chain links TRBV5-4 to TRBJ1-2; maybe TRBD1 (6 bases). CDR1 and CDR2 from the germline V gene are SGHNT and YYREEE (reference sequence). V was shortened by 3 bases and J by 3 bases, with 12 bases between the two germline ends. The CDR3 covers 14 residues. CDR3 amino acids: CASSSKGQHYGYTF. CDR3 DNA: TGTGCCAGCAGCTCGAAAGGACAGCACTATGGCTACACCTTC.

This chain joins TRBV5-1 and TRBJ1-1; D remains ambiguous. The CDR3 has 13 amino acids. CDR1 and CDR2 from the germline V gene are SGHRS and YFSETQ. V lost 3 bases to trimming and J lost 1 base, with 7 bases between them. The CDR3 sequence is CASSSGKNTEAFF. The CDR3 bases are TGCGCCAGCAGCTCAGGCAAGAACACTGAAGCTTTCTTT.

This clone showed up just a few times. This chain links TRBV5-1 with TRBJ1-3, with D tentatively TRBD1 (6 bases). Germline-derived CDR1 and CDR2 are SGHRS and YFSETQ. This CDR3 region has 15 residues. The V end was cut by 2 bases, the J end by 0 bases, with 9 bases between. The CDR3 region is CASSLTGSSGNTIYF. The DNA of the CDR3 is TGCGCCAGCAGCTTAACAGGGTCCTCTGGAAACACCATATATTTT.

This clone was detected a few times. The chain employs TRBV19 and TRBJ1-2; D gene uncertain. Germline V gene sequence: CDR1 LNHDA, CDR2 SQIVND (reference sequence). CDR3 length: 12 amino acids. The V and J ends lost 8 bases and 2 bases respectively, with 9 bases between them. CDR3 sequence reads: CASGERNYGYTF. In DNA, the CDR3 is TGTGCCAGTGGGGAGAGGAACTATGGCTACACCTTC.

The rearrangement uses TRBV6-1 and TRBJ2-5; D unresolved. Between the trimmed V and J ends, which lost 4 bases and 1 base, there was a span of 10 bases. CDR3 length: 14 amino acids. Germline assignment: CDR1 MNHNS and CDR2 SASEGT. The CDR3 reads CASSVMYSQETQYF. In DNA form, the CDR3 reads TGTGCCAGCAGTGTAATGTATTCCCAAGAGACCCAGTACTTC.

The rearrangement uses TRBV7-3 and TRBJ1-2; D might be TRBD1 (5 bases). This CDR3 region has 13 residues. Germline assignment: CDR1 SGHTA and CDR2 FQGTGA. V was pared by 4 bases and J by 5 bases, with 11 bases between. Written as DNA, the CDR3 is TGTGCCAGCAGCTCGGGGGGGAGTTATGGCTACACCTTC. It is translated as CASSSGGSYGYTF.